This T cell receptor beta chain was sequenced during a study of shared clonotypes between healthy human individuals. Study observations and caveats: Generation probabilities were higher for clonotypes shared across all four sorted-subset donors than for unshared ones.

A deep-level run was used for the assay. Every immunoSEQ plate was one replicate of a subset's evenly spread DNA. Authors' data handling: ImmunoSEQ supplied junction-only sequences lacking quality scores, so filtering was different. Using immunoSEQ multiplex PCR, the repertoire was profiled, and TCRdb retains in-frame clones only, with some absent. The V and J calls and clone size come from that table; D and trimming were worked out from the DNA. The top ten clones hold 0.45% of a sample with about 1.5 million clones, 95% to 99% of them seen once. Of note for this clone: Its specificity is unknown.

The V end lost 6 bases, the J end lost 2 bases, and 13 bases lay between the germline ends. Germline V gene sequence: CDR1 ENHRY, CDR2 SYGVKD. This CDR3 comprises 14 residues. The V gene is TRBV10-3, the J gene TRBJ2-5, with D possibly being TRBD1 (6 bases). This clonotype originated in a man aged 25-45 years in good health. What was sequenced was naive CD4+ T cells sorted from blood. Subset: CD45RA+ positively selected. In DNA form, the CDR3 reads TGTGCCATCAGCAAACAGGGTTGGCAAGAGACCCAGTACTTC. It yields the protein CAISKQGWQETQYF.